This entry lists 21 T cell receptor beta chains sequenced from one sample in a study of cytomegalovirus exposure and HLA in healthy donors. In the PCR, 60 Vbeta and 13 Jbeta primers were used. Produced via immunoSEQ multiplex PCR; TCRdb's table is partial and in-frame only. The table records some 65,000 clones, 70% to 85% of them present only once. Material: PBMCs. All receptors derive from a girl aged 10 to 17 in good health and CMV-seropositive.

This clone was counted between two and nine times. The CDR3 region has the DNA TGTGCCAGCAGAACACCTCAACCCCCCTACGAGCAGTACTTC. Translated: CASRTPQPPYEQYF. This chain connects TRBV2 to TRBJ2-7; D uncertain. V was clipped by 6 bases and J by 2 bases, with 14 bases between them. The germline gives CDR1 SNHLY, CDR2 FYNNEI. The CDR3 runs to 14 residues.

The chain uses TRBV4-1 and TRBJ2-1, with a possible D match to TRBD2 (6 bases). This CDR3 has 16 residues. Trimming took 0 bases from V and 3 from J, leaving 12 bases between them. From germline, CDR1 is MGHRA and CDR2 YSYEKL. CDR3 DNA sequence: TGCGCCAGCAGCCAAGATCTTTCGGGACTCTACAATGAGCAGTTCTTC. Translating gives CASSQDLSGLYNEQFF.

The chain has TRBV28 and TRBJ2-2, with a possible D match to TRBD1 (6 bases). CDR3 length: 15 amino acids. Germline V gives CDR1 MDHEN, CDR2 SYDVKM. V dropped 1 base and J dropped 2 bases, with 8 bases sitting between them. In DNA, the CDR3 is TGTGCCAGCAGTTTATCAGGGGCTAACACCGGGGAGCTGTTTTTT. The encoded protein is CASSLSGANTGELFF.

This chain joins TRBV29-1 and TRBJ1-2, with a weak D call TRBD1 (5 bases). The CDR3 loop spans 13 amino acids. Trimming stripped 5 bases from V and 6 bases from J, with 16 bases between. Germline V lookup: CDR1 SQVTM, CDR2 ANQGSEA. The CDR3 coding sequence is TGCAGCGTTCTCAGTGTAGGGGTTCATGGCTACACCTTC. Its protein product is CSVLSVGVHGYTF. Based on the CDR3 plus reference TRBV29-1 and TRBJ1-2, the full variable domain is SAVISQKPSRDICQRGTSLTIQCQVDSQVTMMFWYRQQPGQSLTLIATANQGSEATYESGFVIDKFPISRPNLTFSTLTVSNMSPEDSSIYLCSVLSVGVHGYTFGSGTRLTVV.

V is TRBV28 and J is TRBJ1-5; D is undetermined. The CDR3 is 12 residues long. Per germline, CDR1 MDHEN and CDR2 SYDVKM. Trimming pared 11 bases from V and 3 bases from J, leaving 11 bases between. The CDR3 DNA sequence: TGTGCCCTCGGTCGTCTCAATCAGCCCCAGCATTTT. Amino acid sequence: CALGRLNQPQHF. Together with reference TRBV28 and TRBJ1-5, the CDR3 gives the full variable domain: DVKVTQSSRYLVKRTGEKVFLECVQDMDHENMFWYRQDPGLGLRLIYFSYDVKMKEKGDIPEGYSVSREKKERFSLILESASTNQTSMYLCALGRLNQPQHFGDGTRLSIL.

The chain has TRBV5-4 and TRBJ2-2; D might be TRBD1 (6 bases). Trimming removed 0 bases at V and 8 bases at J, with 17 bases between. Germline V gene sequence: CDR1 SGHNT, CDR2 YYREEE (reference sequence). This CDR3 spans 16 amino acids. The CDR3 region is CASSLVGQGPRGELFF. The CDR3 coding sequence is TGTGCCAGCAGCTTGGTAGGGCAGGGGCCAAGGGGGGAGCTGTTTTTT.

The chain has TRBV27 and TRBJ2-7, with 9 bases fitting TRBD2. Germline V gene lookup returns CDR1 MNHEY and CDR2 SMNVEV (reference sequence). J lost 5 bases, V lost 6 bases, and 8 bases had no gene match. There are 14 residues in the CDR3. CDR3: CASRYSGGRDEQYF. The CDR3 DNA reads TGTGCCAGCAGATACAGCGGGGGGCGCGACGAGCAGTACTTC.

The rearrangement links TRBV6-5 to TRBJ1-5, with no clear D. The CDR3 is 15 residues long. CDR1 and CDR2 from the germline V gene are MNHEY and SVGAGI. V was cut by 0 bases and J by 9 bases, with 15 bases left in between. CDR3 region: CASSYSRSGGWPQHF. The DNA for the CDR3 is TGTGCCAGCAGTTACTCGAGGTCGGGTGGGTGGCCCCAGCATTTT.

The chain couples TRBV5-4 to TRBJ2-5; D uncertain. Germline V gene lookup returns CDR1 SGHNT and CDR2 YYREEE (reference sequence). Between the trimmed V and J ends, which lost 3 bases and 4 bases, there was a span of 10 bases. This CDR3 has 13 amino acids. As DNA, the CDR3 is TGTGCCAGCAGCTCCCCAGGTGGAGAGACCCAGTACTTC. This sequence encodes CASSSPGGETQYF. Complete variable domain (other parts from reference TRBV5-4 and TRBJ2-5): ETGVTQSPTHLIKTRGQQVTLRCSSQSGHNTVSWYQQALGQGPQFIFQYYREEENGRGNFPPRFSGLQFPNYSSELNVNALELDDSALYLCASSSPGGETQYFGPGTRLLVL.

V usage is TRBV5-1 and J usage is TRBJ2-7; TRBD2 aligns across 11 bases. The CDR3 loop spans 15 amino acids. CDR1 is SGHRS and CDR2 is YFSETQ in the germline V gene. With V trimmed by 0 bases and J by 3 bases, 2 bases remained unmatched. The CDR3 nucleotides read TGCGCCAGCAGCTTGGACACTAGCGGGAGCTACGAGCAGTACTTC. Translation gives CASSLDTSGSYEQYF.

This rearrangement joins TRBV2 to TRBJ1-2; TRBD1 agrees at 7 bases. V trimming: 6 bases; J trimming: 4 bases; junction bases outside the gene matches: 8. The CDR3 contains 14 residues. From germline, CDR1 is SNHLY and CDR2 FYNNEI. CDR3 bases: TGTGCCAGCAGACCCGACAGGGCACTCTATGGCTACACCTTC. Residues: CASRPDRALYGYTF.

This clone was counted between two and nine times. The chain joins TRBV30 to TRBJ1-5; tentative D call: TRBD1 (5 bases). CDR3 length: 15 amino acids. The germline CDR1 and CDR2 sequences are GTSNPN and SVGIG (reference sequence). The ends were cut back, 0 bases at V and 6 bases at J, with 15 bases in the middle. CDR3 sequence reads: CAWSVTHRRGQPQHF. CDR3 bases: TGTGCCTGGAGTGTAACCCACCGGAGGGGTCAGCCCCAGCATTTT.

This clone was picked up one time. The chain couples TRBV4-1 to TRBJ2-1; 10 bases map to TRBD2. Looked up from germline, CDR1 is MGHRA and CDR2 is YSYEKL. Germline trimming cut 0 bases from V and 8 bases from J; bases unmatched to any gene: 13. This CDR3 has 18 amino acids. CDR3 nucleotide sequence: TGCGCCAGCAGCCAAGATGACGGTAGGCTAGCGGGAGAGTATGAGCAGTTCTTC. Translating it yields CASSQDDGRLAGEYEQFF.

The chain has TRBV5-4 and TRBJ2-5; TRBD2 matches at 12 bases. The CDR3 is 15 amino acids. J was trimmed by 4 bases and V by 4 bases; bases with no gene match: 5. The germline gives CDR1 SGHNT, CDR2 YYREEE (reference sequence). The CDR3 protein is CASSPLAGGGETQYF. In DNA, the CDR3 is TGTGCCAGCAGCCCACTAGCGGGAGGAGGAGAGACCCAGTACTTC. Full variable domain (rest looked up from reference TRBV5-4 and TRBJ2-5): ETGVTQSPTHLIKTRGQQVTLRCSSQSGHNTVSWYQQALGQGPQFIFQYYREEENGRGNFPPRFSGLQFPNYSSELNVNALELDDSALYLCASSPLAGGGETQYFGPGTRLLVL.

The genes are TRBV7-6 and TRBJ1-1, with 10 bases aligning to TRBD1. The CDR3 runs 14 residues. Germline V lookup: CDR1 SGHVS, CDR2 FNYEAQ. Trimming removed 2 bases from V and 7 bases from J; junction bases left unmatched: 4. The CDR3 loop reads CASSLTGQGIEAFF. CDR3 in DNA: TGTGCCAGCAGCTTAACGGGACAGGGGATTGAAGCTTTCTTT.

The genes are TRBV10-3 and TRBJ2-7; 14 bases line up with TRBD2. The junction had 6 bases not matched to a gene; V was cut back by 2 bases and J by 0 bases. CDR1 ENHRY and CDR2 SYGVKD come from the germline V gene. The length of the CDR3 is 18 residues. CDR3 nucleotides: TGTGCCATCAGTGAGGCCGGACTAGCGGGGGGAAGCTCCTACGAGCAGTACTTC. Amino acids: CAISEAGLAGGSSYEQYF.

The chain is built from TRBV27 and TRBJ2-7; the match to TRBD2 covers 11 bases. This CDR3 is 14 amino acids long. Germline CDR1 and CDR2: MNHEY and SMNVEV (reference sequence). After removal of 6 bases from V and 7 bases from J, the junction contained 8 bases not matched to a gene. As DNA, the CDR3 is TGTGCCAGCAGCTCTAGCGGGAGGAAGGGGGAGCAGTACTTC. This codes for CASSSSGRKGEQYF.

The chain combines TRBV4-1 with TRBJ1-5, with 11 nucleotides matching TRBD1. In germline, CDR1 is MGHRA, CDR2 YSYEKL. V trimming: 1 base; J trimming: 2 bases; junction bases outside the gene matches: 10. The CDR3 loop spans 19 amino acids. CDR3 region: CASSQVLRDRGVGNQPQHF. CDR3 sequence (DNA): TGCGCCAGCAGCCAAGTTCTCAGGGACAGGGGGGTTGGCAATCAGCCCCAGCATTTT.

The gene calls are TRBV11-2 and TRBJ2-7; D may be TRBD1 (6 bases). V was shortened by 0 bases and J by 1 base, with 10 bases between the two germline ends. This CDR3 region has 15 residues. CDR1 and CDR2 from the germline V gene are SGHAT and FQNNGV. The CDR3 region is CASSLDPGHSYEQYF. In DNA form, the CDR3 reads TGTGCCAGCAGCTTAGACCCGGGACATTCCTACGAGCAGTACTTC. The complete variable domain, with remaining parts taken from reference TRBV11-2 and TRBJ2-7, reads EAGVAQSPRYKIIEKRQSVAFWCNPISGHATLYWYQQILGQGPKLLIQFQNNGVVDDSQLPKDRFSAERLKGVDSTLKIQPAKLEDSAVYLCASSLDPGHSYEQYFGPGTRLTVT.

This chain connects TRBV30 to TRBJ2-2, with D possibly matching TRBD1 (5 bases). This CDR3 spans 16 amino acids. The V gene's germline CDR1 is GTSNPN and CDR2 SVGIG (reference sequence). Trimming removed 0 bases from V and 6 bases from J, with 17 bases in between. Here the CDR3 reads CAWSVRRRGGAGELFF. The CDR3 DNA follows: TGTGCCTGGAGTGTACGCCGAAGGGGCGGTGCCGGGGAGCTGTTTTTT.

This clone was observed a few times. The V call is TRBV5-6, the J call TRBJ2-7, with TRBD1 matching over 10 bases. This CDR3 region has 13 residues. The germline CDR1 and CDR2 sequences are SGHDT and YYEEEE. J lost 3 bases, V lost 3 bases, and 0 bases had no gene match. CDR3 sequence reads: CASSWDRGYEQYF. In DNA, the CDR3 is TGTGCCAGCAGCTGGGACAGGGGCTACGAGCAGTACTTC.